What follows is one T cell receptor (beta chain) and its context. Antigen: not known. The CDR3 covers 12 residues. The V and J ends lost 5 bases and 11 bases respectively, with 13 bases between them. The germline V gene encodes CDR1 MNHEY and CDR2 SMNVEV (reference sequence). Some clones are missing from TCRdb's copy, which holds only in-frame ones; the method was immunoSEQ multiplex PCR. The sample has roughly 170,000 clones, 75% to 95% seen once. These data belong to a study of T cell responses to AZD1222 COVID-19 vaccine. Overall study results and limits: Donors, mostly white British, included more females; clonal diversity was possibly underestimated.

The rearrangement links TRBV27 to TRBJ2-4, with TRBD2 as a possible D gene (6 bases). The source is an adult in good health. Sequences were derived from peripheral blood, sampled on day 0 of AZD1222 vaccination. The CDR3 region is CASSGPGDVQYF. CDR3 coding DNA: TGTGCCAGCAGTGGACCGGGAGATGTTCAGTACTTC.